The 17 T cell receptor beta chains listed next were all sequenced from one sample in a study of cytomegalovirus exposure and HLA in healthy donors. The PCR employed 60 Vbeta primers together with 13 Jbeta primers. TCRdb's copy holds only in-frame clones and misses some; the assay was immunoSEQ multiplex PCR. This table has about 67,000 clones, roughly nine tenths appearing once. The specimen was PBMCs. These receptor sequences come from a woman aged 25-40 years in good health and CMV-seropositive.

The chain has TRBV9 and TRBJ2-1, with 12 bases fitting TRBD2. Germline values: CDR1 SGDLS, CDR2 YYNGEE. Trimming at V came to 1 base and at J to 8 bases, leaving 10 bases not matched to a gene. This CDR3 has 17 residues. Here the CDR3 DNA reads TGTGCCAGCAGCGTAACCCGACTAGCGGGAGTTGTAGATGAGCAGTTCTTC. This sequence encodes CASSVTRLAGVVDEQFF.

V gene TRBV9 combines with J gene TRBJ2-5; 9 bases match TRBD2. The CDR3 covers 15 residues. Germline assignment: CDR1 SGDLS and CDR2 YYNGEE. V was pared by 5 bases and J by 5 bases, with 10 bases of the junction left unmatched. The CDR3, as DNA: TGTGCCAGCAGTGACTCTCCGGCGGGAGGGGAGACCCAGTACTTC. This codes for CASSDSPAGGETQYF.

This clone came up a few times. The J gene is TRBJ2-7, the V gene TRBV18; 10 nucleotides align to TRBD1. The junction had 6 bases not matched to a gene; V was cut back by 1 base and J by 6 bases. From germline, CDR1 is KGHSH and CDR2 LQKENI. The CDR3 is 15 amino acids. The CDR3, as DNA: TGTGCCAGCTCACCACTTGGGACAGGGGTCGGCGAGCAGTACTTC. Residues: CASSPLGTGVGEQYF.

In this sample, this clone turned up once. The chain carries TRBV19 and TRBJ1-1, with D tentatively TRBD1 (5 bases). Trimming cost V 9 bases and J 1 base, with 18 bases left between them. The V gene's germline CDR1 is LNHDA and CDR2 SQIVND (reference sequence). The CDR3 sequence is 15 residues long. CDR3 nucleotides: TGTGCCAGAACCCGGGGGGACGCCTCGAACACTGAAGCTTTCTTT. This translates into CARTRGDASNTEAFF.

The V call is TRBV6-1, the J call TRBJ2-7; 10 nucleotides match TRBD2. CDR1 and CDR2 from the germline V gene are MNHNS and SASEGT. The ends lost 3 bases at V and 0 bases at J; junction bases unmatched: 2. The CDR3 spans 15 residues. The CDR3 spells CASSDVAGGSYEQYF. The CDR3 DNA reads TGTGCCAGCAGTGACGTAGCGGGAGGCTCCTACGAGCAGTACTTC.

V usage is TRBV5-1 and J usage is TRBJ1-2, with D possibly being TRBD1 (5 bases). Germline-derived CDR1 and CDR2 are SGHRS and YFSETQ. Trimming removed 1 base at V and 6 bases at J, with 13 bases between. The CDR3 spans 14 residues. CDR3 protein: CASSLSSPRDGYTF. The CDR3 nucleotides are TGCGCCAGCAGCTTGAGCTCTCCCAGGGATGGCTACACCTTC.

This chain links TRBV7-9 with TRBJ2-5, with D maybe TRBD1 (6 bases). Looked up from germline, CDR1 is SEHNR and CDR2 is FQNEAQ (reference sequence). Trimming took off 5 bases at V and 5 bases at J, with 12 bases between the two ends. The CDR3 is made up of 13 amino acids. DNA for the CDR3: TGTGCCAGCAGCCCCAGGGGTCCGGAGACCCAGTACTTC. This encodes CASSPRGPETQYF.

This clone is a singleton in its sample. The chain couples TRBV18 to TRBJ2-3, with 7 bases that match TRBD2. Germline CDR1 KGHSH, CDR2 LQKENI. Trimming removed 1 base from V and 2 bases from J; junction bases left unmatched: 6. The CDR3 spans 16 residues. The CDR3 spells CASSPRASGNTDTQYF. The CDR3 coding sequence is TGTGCCAGCTCACCACGGGCTAGCGGCAACACAGATACGCAGTATTTT.

This clone was recorded only once. The rearrangement uses TRBV4-1 and TRBJ2-7; TRBD1 is a possible D gene (5 bases). CDR1 is MGHRA and CDR2 is YSYEKL in the germline V gene. V lost 0 bases to trimming and J lost 4 bases, with 7 bases between them. The CDR3 runs 13 residues. The CDR3 coding sequence is TGCGCCAGCAGCCAAGACAGGGCTTACGAGCAGTACTTC. Protein product: CASSQDRAYEQYF.

This sequence joins TRBV2 and TRBJ2-5; TRBD1 might be the D (6 bases). This CDR3 has 14 residues. V lost 5 bases and J 3 bases, leaving 13 bases between the germline ends. Germline values: CDR1 SNHLY, CDR2 FYNNEI. CDR3 sequence reads: CASSKQGPEETQYF. In DNA, the CDR3 is TGTGCCAGCAGTAAACAGGGCCCCGAAGAGACCCAGTACTTC.

The rearrangement links TRBV2 to TRBJ1-5; tentatively, D is TRBD1 (5 bases). CDR3 size: 14 residues. With 7 bases removed from V and 0 bases from J, the gap between germline ends came to 10 bases. Germline V gives CDR1 SNHLY, CDR2 FYNNEI. The CDR3 coding sequence is TGTGCCAGCACCAGGGACTATAGCAATCAGCCCCAGCATTTT. Its protein is CASTRDYSNQPQHF.

The genes are TRBV6-5 and TRBJ1-2; 8 positions match TRBD1. V was clipped by 2 bases and J by 7 bases; unmatched bases: 6. CDR1 MNHEY and CDR2 SVGAGI come from the germline V gene. This CDR3 region has 14 residues. The DNA of the CDR3 is TGTGCCAGCAGTTACAACAGGGGGACAGGTGGCTACACCTTC. It codes for CASSYNRGTGGYTF.

The rearrangement links TRBV6-1 to TRBJ2-3, with a tentative D call TRBD1 (5 bases). CDR1 and CDR2 from the germline V gene are MNHNS and SASEGT. The CDR3 consists of 13 residues. The V and J ends lost 7 bases and 3 bases respectively, with 11 bases between them. CDR3 in DNA: TGTGCCAGCACCTCAGGGTCGACAGATACGCAGTATTTT. Amino acids: CASTSGSTDTQYF.

The V call is TRBV28, the J call TRBJ1-2; TRBD1 is a possible D gene (5 bases). The CDR3 length is 14 residues. Germline CDR1 and CDR2: MDHEN and SYDVKM. Trimming took off 10 bases at V and 5 bases at J, with 20 bases between the two ends. The CDR3, as DNA: TGTGCCACCATGGGTAGGGGACGGGAGTATGGCTACACCTTC. As protein: CATMGRGREYGYTF.

This chain joins TRBV27 and TRBJ1-4; a possible D gene is TRBD1 (6 bases). Germline V gives CDR1 MNHEY, CDR2 SMNVEV (reference sequence). The CDR3 contains 16 residues. Trimming took off 2 bases at V and 7 bases at J, with 17 bases between the two ends. The CDR3 here is CASSLVLGAGFEKLFF. CDR3 in DNA: TGTGCCAGCAGTTTAGTACTGGGGGCAGGGTTTGAAAAACTGTTTTTT.

The chain recombines TRBV7-2 with TRBJ1-4; 7 bases agree with TRBD1. The J segment lost 8 bases and the V segment lost 3 bases, leaving 12 bases of the junction unmatched. In germline, CDR1 is SGHTA, CDR2 FQGNSA. The CDR3 length is 16 residues. The DNA of the CDR3 is TGTGCCAGCAGCTTTAGCATAGACAGGGCGGGGGAAAAACTGTTTTTT. Encoded protein: CASSFSIDRAGEKLFF. Complete variable domain (other parts from reference TRBV7-2 and TRBJ1-4): GAGVSQSPSNKVTEKGKDVELRCDPISGHTALYWYRQSLGQGLEFLIYFQGNSAPDKSGLPSDRFSAERTGGSVSTLTIQRTQQEDSAVYLCASSFSIDRAGEKLFFGSGTQLSVL.

V gene TRBV27 combines with J gene TRBJ2-1; TRBD2 aligns across 8 bases. The V gene's germline CDR1 is MNHEY and CDR2 SMNVEV (reference sequence). The CDR3 has 17 amino acids. Germline trimming cut 6 bases from V and 9 bases from J; bases unmatched to any gene: 19. CDR3 bases: TGTGCCAGCAGGACATTGAAAATTCGACTAGCGTGGGGTGAGCAGTTCTTC. Its protein is CASRTLKIRLAWGEQFF.